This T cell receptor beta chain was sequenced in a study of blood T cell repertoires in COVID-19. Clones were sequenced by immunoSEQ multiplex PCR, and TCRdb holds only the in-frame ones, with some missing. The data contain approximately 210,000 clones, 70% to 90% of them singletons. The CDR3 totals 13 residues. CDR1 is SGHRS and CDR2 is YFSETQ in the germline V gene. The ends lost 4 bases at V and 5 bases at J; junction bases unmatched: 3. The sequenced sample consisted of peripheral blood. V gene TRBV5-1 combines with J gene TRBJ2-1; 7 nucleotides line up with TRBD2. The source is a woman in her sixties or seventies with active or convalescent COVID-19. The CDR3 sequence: CASSQGGNNEQFF. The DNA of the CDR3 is TGCGCCAGCAGCCAGGGAGGGAACAATGAGCAGTTCTTC.